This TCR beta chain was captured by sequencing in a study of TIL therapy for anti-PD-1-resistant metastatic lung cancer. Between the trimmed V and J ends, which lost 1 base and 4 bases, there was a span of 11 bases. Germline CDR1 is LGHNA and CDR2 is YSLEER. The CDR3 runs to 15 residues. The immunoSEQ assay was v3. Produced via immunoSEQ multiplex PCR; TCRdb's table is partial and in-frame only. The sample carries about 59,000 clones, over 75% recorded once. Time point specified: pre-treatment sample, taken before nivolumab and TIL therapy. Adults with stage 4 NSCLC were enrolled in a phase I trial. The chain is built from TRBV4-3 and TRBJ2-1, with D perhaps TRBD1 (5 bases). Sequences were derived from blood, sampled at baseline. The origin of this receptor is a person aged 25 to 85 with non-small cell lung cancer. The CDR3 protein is CASSQGRQTYNEQFF. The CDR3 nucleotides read TGCGCCAGCAGCCAAGGCAGACAGACTTACAATGAGCAGTTCTTC.